In this sample, the clone carrying this TCR beta chain turned up a few times. The sample belongs to a study of T cells in Graves' hyperthyroidism and ophthalmopathy. The investigators amplified TCR beta CDR3 regions from RNA transcripts. A set of HTBI primers served as the primers for a first-round RT-PCR of the TCR CDR3. TCRdb passed the multiplex PCR reads through MiXCR, listing each CDR3 protein once. The sample records some 700,000 distinct CDR3 sequences, approximately 15% being singletons. The CDR3 loop spans 14 amino acids. V lost 3 bases, J lost 8 bases, and 14 bases lay in between. The germline V gene has CDR1 DFQATT and CDR2 SNEGSKA (reference sequence).

Source material: blood. The sequence was collected from a middle-aged man with Graves' hyperthyroidism. This sequence joins TRBV20-1 and TRBJ1-6; D not certain. The DNA for the CDR3 is TGCAGTGCTAGCGGGCCAGGAGATCATTCACCCCTCCACTTT. Protein sequence: CSASGPGDHSPLHF.